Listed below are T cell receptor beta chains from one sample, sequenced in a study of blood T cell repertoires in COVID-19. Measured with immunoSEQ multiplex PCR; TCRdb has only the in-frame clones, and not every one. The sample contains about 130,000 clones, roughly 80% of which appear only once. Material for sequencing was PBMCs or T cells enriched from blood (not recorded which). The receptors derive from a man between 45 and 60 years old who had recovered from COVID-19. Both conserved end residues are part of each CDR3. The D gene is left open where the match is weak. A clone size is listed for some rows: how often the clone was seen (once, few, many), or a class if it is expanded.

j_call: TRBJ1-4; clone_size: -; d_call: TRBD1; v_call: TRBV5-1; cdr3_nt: TGCGCCAGCAGCAGGACAGGCAATAATGAAAAACTGTTTTTT; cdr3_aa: CASSRTGNNEKLFF
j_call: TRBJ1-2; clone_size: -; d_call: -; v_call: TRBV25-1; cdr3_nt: TGTGCCAGCAGTGAAGGGACTCGCTATGGCTACACCTTC; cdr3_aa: CASSEGTRYGYTF
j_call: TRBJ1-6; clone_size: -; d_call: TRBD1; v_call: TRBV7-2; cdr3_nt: TGTGCCAGCAGCGGGGACAGGCGGAATTCACCCCTCCACTTT; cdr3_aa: CASSGDRRNSPLHF
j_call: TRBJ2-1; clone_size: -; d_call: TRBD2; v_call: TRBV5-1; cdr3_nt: TGCGCCAGCAGCTTGGAAGCGGGGAGCTACAATGAGCAGTTCTTC; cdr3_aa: CASSLEAGSYNEQFF
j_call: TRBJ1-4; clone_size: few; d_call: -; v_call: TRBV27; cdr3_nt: TGTGCCAGCAGTTTAGGCGGCAGGGGAGCCCCTAATGAAAAACTGTTTTTT; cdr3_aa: CASSLGGRGAPNEKLFF
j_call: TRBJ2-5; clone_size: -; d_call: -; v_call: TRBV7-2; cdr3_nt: TGTGCCAGCAGCCCGACCCGGGTTATGCAAGAGACCCAGTACTTC; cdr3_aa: CASSPTRVMQETQYF
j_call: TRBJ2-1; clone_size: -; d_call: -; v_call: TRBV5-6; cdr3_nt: TGTGCCAGCTATGAGGAGAGCTCCTACAATGAGCAGTTCTTC; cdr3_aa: CASYEESSYNEQFF
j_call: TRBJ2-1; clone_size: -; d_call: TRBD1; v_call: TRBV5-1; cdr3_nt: TGCGCCAGCAGCCTAGTCCCCCCGGGACAGCAAAACAATGAGCAGTTCTTC; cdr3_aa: CASSLVPPGQQNNEQFF
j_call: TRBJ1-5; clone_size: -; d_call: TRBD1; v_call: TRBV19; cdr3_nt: TGTGCCAGTAGACCGAGGACAGGGGTCGAGCAGCCCCAGCATTTT; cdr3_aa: CASRPRTGVEQPQHF
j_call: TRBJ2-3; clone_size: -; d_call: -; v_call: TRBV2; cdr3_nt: TGTGCCAGCAGTACCACCCGAGGGGGTGCTAGCACAGATACGCAGTATTTT; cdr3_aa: CASSTTRGGASTDTQYF